What follows describes a single T cell receptor beta chain. Its antigen remains unidentified. Each subset's genomic DNA was split evenly across several immunoSEQ plates. This table comes from immunoSEQ multiplex PCR, and its TCRdb copy is limited to in-frame clones, with some not included. The sample has some 2.1 million clones; 90% to 95% are singletons. The data are from a study of shared clonotypes between healthy human individuals. At the level of the study: Each donor had three CD4 naive, three CD4 memory, two CD8 naive and one CD8 memory plate.

The study, taken as a whole, reports: Incomplete sequencing of sorted subsets was indicated by rarefaction despite large depth. Generally, estimated richness proved larger in naive subsets than it did in memory subsets.

This sequence was found in a man between 18 and 29 years old in good health. Material: naive CD4+ T cells sorted from blood. As to subset: CD45RA+ positively selected.

CDR3 region: CASSRRLLYNEKLFF. The CDR3 coding sequence is TGTGCCAGCAGCCGACGATTACTTTACAATGAAAAACTGTTTTTT. V usage is TRBV5-6 and J usage is TRBJ1-4; D ambiguous. There are 15 residues in the CDR3. Germline V gene data show CDR1 as SGHDT and CDR2 as YYEEEE. Trimming pared 4 bases from V and 5 bases from J, leaving 15 bases between.